Listed here are 8 T cell receptor beta chains from one sample, sequenced in a study of shared clonotypes between healthy human individuals. Measured with immunoSEQ multiplex PCR; TCRdb has only the in-frame clones, and not every one. The data show 700,000 to 950,000 clones, 96% seen once. Naive CD8 populations comprised CD45RO-negative cells positively selected for CCR7, excluding terminally differentiated effector memory CD45RA+ cells. Sequenced input: naive CD8+ T cells sorted from blood. Receptors were obtained from a man aged 25 to 40 in good health.

This rearrangement joins TRBV4-1 to TRBJ2-5; TRBD2 is a possible D gene (7 bases). The CDR3 has 16 amino acids. The germline CDR1 and CDR2 sequences are MGHRA and YSYEKL. Deletions cut 1 base from V and 5 bases from J, with 17 bases between. CDR3 in DNA: TGCGCCAGCAGCCAAGTTGGCGGGGGCAGGGGTGAGACCCAGTACTTC. It encodes CASSQVGGGRGETQYF.

The genes are TRBV2 and TRBJ2-7; D might be TRBD1 (6 bases). The V and J ends lost 5 bases and 3 bases respectively, with 11 bases between them. Germline V gives CDR1 SNHLY, CDR2 FYNNEI. The length of the CDR3 is 13 residues. The CDR3, as DNA: TGTGCCAGCAGTTTGGGGGCGAGCTACGAGCAGTACTTC. Encoded protein: CASSLGASYEQYF.

The chain recombines TRBV7-8 with TRBJ2-7, with D perhaps assigned TRBD1 or TRBD2 (5 bases each). The CDR3 sequence is 17 residues long. V shed 1 base and J shed 6 bases, with 22 bases lying between them. In germline, CDR1 is SGHVS, CDR2 FQNEAQ. Here the CDR3 reads CASSLGKLGTPTGEQYF. For the CDR3, the DNA is TGTGCCAGCAGCTTAGGAAAACTCGGGACCCCAACAGGCGAGCAGTACTTC. Full variable domain (rest looked up from reference TRBV7-8 and TRBJ2-7): GAGVSQSPRYKVAKRGQDVALRCDPISGHVSLFWYQQALGQGPEFLTYFQNEAQLDKSGLPSDRFFAERPEGSVSTLKIQRTQQEDSAVYLCASSLGKLGTPTGEQYFGPGTRLTVT.

The rearrangement uses TRBV5-6 and TRBJ2-5; perhaps TRBD2 as D (5 bases). The length of the CDR3 is 16 residues. Trimming took off 0 bases at V and 1 base at J, with 13 bases between the two ends. CDR1 is SGHDT, CDR2 YYEEEE, per germline. CDR3 protein: CASSLEFAGIQETQYF. Here the CDR3 DNA reads TGTGCCAGCAGCTTGGAGTTCGCCGGGATCCAAGAGACCCAGTACTTC.

The rearrangement links TRBV4-2 to TRBJ2-2, with D possibly being TRBD2 (5 bases). This CDR3 comprises 13 residues. Trimming removed 6 bases at V and 7 bases at J, with 12 bases between. In germline, CDR1 is LGHNA, CDR2 YNFKEQ. The CDR3 bases are TGTGCCAGCAGTCGGGGTCTCGACGGGGAGCTGTTTTTT. Amino acid sequence: CASSRGLDGELFF.

This chain links TRBV6-1 with TRBJ2-1; D uncertain. Trimming removed 8 bases at V and 5 bases at J, with 10 bases between. CDR3 length: 12 amino acids. The germline CDR1 and CDR2 sequences are MNHNS and SASEGT. DNA for the CDR3: TGTGCCAGCTTTCGCCGGGACAATGAGCAGTTCTTC. It specifies CASFRRDNEQFF.

Comment on this clone: Distinct nucleotide sequences in the sample also encode this CDR3. Here the CDR3 reads CASSVLAGSYNEQFF. CDR3 DNA sequence: TGTGCCAGCAGCGTCCTAGCGGGGTCCTACAATGAGCAGTTCTTC. The chain links TRBV9 to TRBJ2-1, with 9 bases lining up with TRBD2. Germline CDR1 is SGDLS and CDR2 is YYNGEE. The CDR3 length is 15 residues. V was clipped by 2 bases and J by 1 base; unmatched bases: 1.

The V call is TRBV27, the J call TRBJ1-4; a weak D match, TRBD1 (6 bases). The V end was cut by 2 bases, the J end by 7 bases, with 11 bases between. CDR1 and CDR2 (germline): MNHEY, SMNVEV (reference sequence). This CDR3 is built from 14 residues. CDR3 sequence (DNA): TGTGCCAGCAGTTTACCGGGAGGGGGTGAAAAACTGTTTTTT. As protein: CASSLPGGGEKLFF.